The 27 T cell receptor beta chains reported below all come from one sample, sequenced in a study of T cell clonality in common variable immunodeficiency. TCRdb keeps only in-frame clones here, not all; method: immunoSEQ multiplex PCR. The sample has tens of thousands of clones, none seen only once. Material: peripheral blood mononuclear cells. Every receptor here comes from a person aged 18 to 70 in good health.

As concerns this clone: The read gets to within 3 residues of the CDR3 end, and the germline J gene fills in the rest. V and J are TRBV19 and TRBJ2-7; tentative D call: TRBD1 (6 bases). In germline, CDR1 is LNHDA, CDR2 SQIVND (reference sequence). Trimming stripped 6 bases from V and 3 bases from J, with 18 bases between. The CDR3 sequence is 15 residues long. Here the CDR3 reads CASSHNRDSFYEQYF. The sequenced CDR3 bases are TGTGCCAGTAGCCATAACAGGGATTCCTTCTACGAG.

This clone was found many times. The CDR3 goes on 3 residues after the read ends, and that part is filled in from the germline J gene. This rearrangement joins TRBV12-5 to TRBJ2-2; 7 bases line up with TRBD1. Trimming removed 4 bases from V and 1 base from J; junction bases left unmatched: 9. This CDR3 spans 17 amino acids. Germline V gene sequence: CDR1 LGHNT, CDR2 FRNRAP. The CDR3 sequence: CASGSRLGTVNTGELFF. The CDR3 DNA, read in part, is TGTGCTAGTGGTTCGCGGTTGGGGACAGTGAACACCGGGGAG.

This clone was detected ten times or more. The read gets to within 3 residues of the CDR3 end, and the germline J gene fills in the rest. The rearrangement uses TRBV5-4 and TRBJ2-3; tentatively, D is TRBD2 (6 bases). Germline CDR1 is SGHNT and CDR2 is YYREEE (reference sequence). V was shortened by 1 base and J by 1 base, with 10 bases between the two germline ends. This CDR3 is built from 15 residues. CDR3 protein: CASSLRLGGTDTQYF. The CDR3 bases that were read are TGTGCCAGCAGCTTGCGACTAGGGGGCACAGATACG. The full variable domain, in which reference TRBV5-4 and TRBJ2-3 provide the parts outside the CDR3, is ETGVTQSPTHLIKTRGQQVTLRCSSQSGHNTVSWYQQALGQGPQFIFQYYREEENGRGNFPPRFSGLQFPNYSSELNVNALELDDSALYLCASSLRLGGTDTQYFGPGTRLTVL.

This clone was recorded many times. The CDR3 end lies 3 residues beyond the end of the read and is filled in from the germline J gene. The chain uses TRBV2 and TRBJ1-1, with D possibly matching TRBD1 (6 bases). The CDR3 contains 16 residues. V was shortened by 5 bases and J by 1 base, with 17 bases between the two germline ends. The germline V gene encodes CDR1 SNHLY and CDR2 FYNNEI. The CDR3 protein is CASSPRRDTPNTEAFF. Partial CDR3 DNA: TGTGCCAGCAGTCCCCGACGGGACACTCCGAACACTGAA.

This clone was found many times. The observed sequence ends 3 residues before the CDR3 terminus, with the missing tail filled in from the germline J gene. The chain couples TRBV5-4 to TRBJ1-1; D is perhaps TRBD1 (6 bases). The V gene lost 0 bases and the J gene lost 1 base, with 13 bases spanning the gap. Germline V gene lookup returns CDR1 SGHNT and CDR2 YYREEE (reference sequence). This CDR3 region has 16 residues. The sequenced part of the CDR3 DNA is TGTGCCAGCAGCTTGGCCCGTTCGACAGGGAACACTGAA. Protein product: CASSLARSTGNTE. The whole CDR3 reads CASSLARSTGNTEAFF.

This clone has at least ten counts. Coverage ceases 3 residues before the CDR3 finishes, and the germline J gene fills in the end. The genes are TRBV7-8 and TRBJ2-7, with D perhaps TRBD1 (7 bases). CDR3 size: 14 residues. The V end lost 2 bases, the J end lost 1 base, and 9 bases lay between the germline ends. CDR1 and CDR2 (germline): SGHVS, FQNEAQ. CDR3 DNA (partial): TGTGCCAGCAGCTTACAGGGGGGTTCCTACGAG. Residues: CASSLQGGSYE. In full, the CDR3 is CASSLQGGSYEQYF.

This clone showed up many times. The part of the CDR3 DNA that was read is TGCGCCAGCAGCTTGGCGGTCTCAACTAATGAAAAA. As protein: CASSLAVSTNEK. The CDR3 in its entirety is CASSLAVSTNEKLFF. The chain has TRBV5-1 and TRBJ1-4; D uncertain. The missing CDR3 end, 3 residues past where the read stops, is filled in from the germline J gene. Trimming cost V 0 bases and J 0 bases, with 6 bases left between them. There are 15 residues in the CDR3. CDR1 is SGHRS, CDR2 YFSETQ, per germline. Combining the CDR3 with reference TRBV5-1 and TRBJ1-4 gives the whole variable domain KAGVTQTPRYLIKTRGQQVTLSCSPISGHRSVSWYQQTPGQGLQFLFEYFSETQRNKGNFPGRFSGRQFSNSRSEMNVSTLELGDSALYLCASSLAVSTNEKLFFGSGTQLSVL.

This clone was seen at least ten times. The DNA ends 3 residues before the CDR3 does, and the rest of the CDR3 is filled in from the germline J gene. V usage is TRBV7-2 and J usage is TRBJ2-7; D is possibly TRBD1 (6 bases). CDR1 is SGHTA and CDR2 is FQGNSA in the germline V gene. CDR3 size: 14 residues. V lost 2 bases and J 0 bases, leaving 8 bases between the germline ends. The CDR3 bases that were read are TGTGCCAGCAGCTTACAGGGGAGCTCCTACGAG. Encoded protein: CASSLQGSSYE. The complete CDR3 protein is CASSLQGSSYEQYF.

This clone was seen repeatedly, ten times or more. The CDR3 protein is CASSKTSSADTQYF. The sequenced CDR3 bases are TGTGCCAGCAGCAAAACTAGTAGCGCAGATACG. The chain employs TRBV13 and TRBJ2-3; weak D call: TRBD2 (5 bases). The read falls 3 residues short of the CDR3 end, and the missing part is taken from the germline J gene. Germline CDR1 PRHDT, CDR2 FYEKMQ (reference sequence). This CDR3 is 14 amino acids long. V lost 5 bases and J 4 bases, leaving 13 bases between the germline ends.

This clone was observed at least ten times. The read ends 3 residues early relative to the CDR3; the germline J gene fills the gap. The chain employs TRBV19 and TRBJ1-3; 7 bases map to TRBD1. Per germline, CDR1 LNHDA and CDR2 SQIVND (reference sequence). J lost 0 bases, V lost 4 bases, and 6 bases had no gene match. CDR3 length: 16 amino acids. The CDR3 protein is CASSRGQILSGNTIYF. The CDR3 bases that were read are TGTGCCAGTAGTAGGGGACAGATCCTCTCTGGAAACACC.

This clone was picked up many times. The CDR3 end falls 3 residues outside the read, so it is completed with the germline J gene. The rearrangement uses TRBV20-1 and TRBJ2-2; tentative D call: TRBD2 (5 bases). Germline lookup yields CDR1 DFQATT and CDR2 SNEGSKA (reference sequence). The CDR3 runs to 15 residues. V lost 4 bases and J lost 1, with 13 bases in between. CDR3 sequence: CSATYGGWNTGELFF. The CDR3 bases that were read are TGCAGTGCTACCTACGGCGGGTGGAACACCGGGGAG.

This clone was seen at least ten times. The sequenced fragment ends 3 residues before the CDR3 boundary, so the rest is inferred from the germline J gene. The rearrangement uses TRBV24-1 and TRBJ2-3; no clear D. The CDR3 loop spans 12 amino acids. CDR1 is KGHDR, CDR2 SFDVKD, per germline. V was clipped by 11 bases and J by 1 base, with 9 bases between them. The DNA read from the CDR3 is TGTGCCATTGCGGATGGCACAGATACG. This translates into CAIADGTDT. The entire CDR3 protein reads CAIADGTDTQYF.

This clone has at least ten counts. The read falls 3 residues short of the CDR3 end, and the missing part is taken from the germline J gene. The V call is TRBV19, the J call TRBJ2-2; a possible D gene is TRBD1 (5 bases). CDR1 and CDR2 (germline): LNHDA, SQIVND (reference sequence). The CDR3 is made up of 14 amino acids. The ends were cut back, 1 base at V and 5 bases at J, with 8 bases in the middle. Here the CDR3 reads CASSIAAGTGELFF. CDR3 bases read: TGTGCCAGTAGTATAGCGGCAGGGACCGGGGAG.

There are many counts of this clone. CDR3 DNA, as far as it was read: TGTGCCAGCAGCCAAGAATGGCCAGATACG. This sequence encodes CASSQEWPDT. The full CDR3 protein is CASSQEWPDTQYF. This sequence joins TRBV4-2 and TRBJ2-3; D remains ambiguous. With the read ending 3 residues before the CDR3 end, the germline J gene is used to fill in that end. Trimming took 0 bases from V and 4 from J, leaving 5 bases between them. The CDR3 has 13 amino acids. Germline CDR1 and CDR2: LGHNA and YNFKEQ.

This clone was observed many times. The sequence runs out 3 residues before the end of the CDR3; the remainder is reconstructed from the germline J gene. V usage is TRBV20-1 and J usage is TRBJ1-3; no reliable D call. CDR1 is DFQATT and CDR2 is SNEGSKA in the germline V gene (reference sequence). Trimming left V 6 bases short and J 7 bases short, with 19 bases between. This CDR3 comprises 14 residues. CDR3 bases read: TGCAGTGCCTCCCCGGCACGTGGCGGGAACACC. Translated: CSASPARGGNT. The full-length CDR3 reads as CSASPARGGNTIYF.

This clone was recorded many times. The sequence runs out 3 residues before the end of the CDR3; the remainder is reconstructed from the germline J gene. The chain employs TRBV7-6 and TRBJ2-3, with 12 bases aligning to TRBD2. J lost 6 bases, V lost 1 base, and 5 bases had no gene match. CDR3 size: 16 residues. The germline V gene encodes CDR1 SGHVS and CDR2 FNYEAQ. CDR3 sequence: CASSLGASGREDTQYF. Partial CDR3 DNA: TGTGCCAGCAGCTTAGGGGCTAGCGGGAGGGAGGATACG.

This clone was seen at least ten times. The read ends 3 residues early relative to the CDR3; the germline J gene fills the gap. The chain is built from TRBV2 and TRBJ2-7; 7 nucleotides match TRBD1. The CDR3 is 14 residues long. CDR1 SNHLY and CDR2 FYNNEI come from the germline V gene. With V trimmed by 3 bases and J by 6 bases, 8 bases remained unmatched. The sequenced part of the CDR3 DNA is TGTGCCAGCAGTGATCCGAACAGGGGAAGCGAG. This gives the protein CASSDPNRGSE. The whole CDR3 reads CASSDPNRGSEQYF.

This clone was observed many times. The read halts 3 residues ahead of the CDR3 end, with the missing end drawn from the germline J gene. V is TRBV2 and J is TRBJ2-3; 7 nucleotides match TRBD2. The length of the CDR3 is 14 residues. Germline CDR1 and CDR2: SNHLY and FYNNEI. The V and J ends lost 3 bases and 3 bases, in that order; junction bases with no gene match: 3. The CDR3 bases that were read are TGTGCCAGCAGTGATTGGCGGGAGACAGATACG. Its protein product is CASSDWRETDT. The full CDR3 protein reads CASSDWRETDTQYF.

This clone was counted ten times or more. The CDR3 goes on 3 residues after the read ends, and that part is filled in from the germline J gene. The genes are TRBV5-1 and TRBJ2-6, with D unresolved. Germline-derived CDR1 and CDR2 are SGHRS and YFSETQ. Trimming pared 6 bases from V and 4 bases from J, leaving 8 bases between. The CDR3 is made up of 13 amino acids. The CDR3 here is CASTHGGANVLTF. The CDR3 DNA, read in part, is TGCGCCAGCACCCACGGGGGGGCCAACGTC.

This clone was detected only a few times. CDR3 loop: CASSQAQEVRGYTF. Incomplete CDR3 DNA: TGTGCCAGTAGCCAGGCACAGGAAGTCCGCGGC. The chain uses TRBV19 and TRBJ1-2; a weak D match, TRBD1 (5 bases). From the germline J gene comes the end of the CDR3, since the read stops 3 residues before it. The CDR3 runs to 14 residues. Germline assignment: CDR1 LNHDA and CDR2 SQIVND (reference sequence).

This clone was observed many times. The sequenced fragment ends 3 residues before the CDR3 boundary, so the rest is inferred from the germline J gene. This rearrangement joins TRBV29-1 to TRBJ1-2; D unclear. Trimming removed 3 bases from V and 4 bases from J, with 9 bases in between. The CDR3 covers 12 residues. Germline V lookup: CDR1 SQVTM, CDR2 ANQGSEA. The CDR3 sequence is CSVDSSSYGYTF. The part of the CDR3 DNA that was read is TGCAGCGTTGATTCCTCCTCCTATGGC.

This clone was picked up many times. The CDR3 extends 3 residues past the end of the read, so its final part is completed from the germline J gene. The chain employs TRBV20-1 and TRBJ2-7; 8 bases are shared with TRBD1. The V and J ends lost 0 bases and 2 bases, in that order; junction bases with no gene match: 3. The CDR3 runs 14 residues. CDR1 DFQATT and CDR2 SNEGSKA come from the germline V gene (reference sequence). The CDR3 spells CSARDWTGTYEQYF. The part of the CDR3 DNA that was read is TGCAGTGCTAGAGACTGGACAGGGACCTACGAG.

In its sample, this clone was seen many times. The read ends 3 residues early relative to the CDR3; the germline J gene fills the gap. This chain uses TRBV4-1 with TRBJ1-6; TRBD1 aligns across 7 bases. V was pared by 0 bases and J by 12 bases, with 14 bases of the junction left unmatched. CDR3 length equals 17 residues. Germline V gives CDR1 MGHRA, CDR2 YSYEKL. The CDR3 protein is CASSQDGTATWRRPLHF. The sequenced CDR3 bases are TGCGCCAGCAGCCAAGACGGGACAGCGACCTGGAGAAGACCC.

Many counts were recorded for this clone. The read gets to within 3 residues of the CDR3 end, and the germline J gene fills in the rest. The chain joins TRBV13 to TRBJ2-3; TRBD2 matches 14 bases. Germline CDR1 is PRHDT and CDR2 is FYEKMQ (reference sequence). CDR3 length equals 20 residues. V was clipped by 5 bases and J by 0 bases; unmatched bases: 13. The CDR3 DNA, read in part, is TGTGCCAGCAGCCAGCCGGGACTAGCGGGAGTCTACACTAGCACAGATACG. Its protein product is CASSQPGLAGVYTSTDT. The complete CDR3 protein is CASSQPGLAGVYTSTDTQYF.

In this sample, this clone turned up many times. The CDR3 end lies 3 residues beyond the end of the read and is filled in from the germline J gene. The V and J genes are TRBV20-1 and TRBJ1-1; the match to TRBD1 covers 8 bases. With 5 bases clipped from V and 4 bases from J, the junction kept 6 bases outside the gene matches. This CDR3 is 13 amino acids long. Germline lookup yields CDR1 DFQATT and CDR2 SNEGSKA (reference sequence). The CDR3 is CSAARTGITEAFF. The DNA read from the CDR3 is TGCAGTGCTGCTCGGACAGGGATCACTGAA.

There are many counts of this clone. The read halts 3 residues ahead of the CDR3 end, with the missing end drawn from the germline J gene. This chain joins TRBV6-1 and TRBJ2-1; 8 bases match TRBD1. Germline CDR1 reads MNHNS; CDR2 reads SASEGT. Trimming at V came to 3 bases and at J to 3 bases, leaving 4 bases not matched to a gene. This CDR3 comprises 15 residues. CDR3 residues: CASSDGTGFYNEQFF. CDR3 bases read: TGTGCCAGCAGTGACGGGACAGGATTCTACAATGAG.

In this sample, this clone turned up many times. The read terminates 3 residues before the CDR3 end, so the remaining end is supplied by the germline J gene. The chain uses TRBV18 and TRBJ1-2, with 8 bases lining up with TRBD1. Germline CDR1 reads KGHSH; CDR2 reads LQKENI. The CDR3 runs 14 residues. Trimming at V came to 5 bases and at J to 5 bases, leaving 7 bases not matched to a gene. The CDR3 spells CASSEDRGIYGYTF. Partial CDR3 DNA: TGTGCCAGCTCAGAAGACAGGGGCATTTATGGC.